These 17 T cell receptor beta chains originate from one sample sequenced in a study of cytomegalovirus exposure and HLA in healthy donors (dated by TCRdb to about 2017). The library was prepared using the immunoSEQ multiplex PCR assay. The clones in this table, taken by TCRdb from immuneACCESS, are in-frame only. Not every clone is retained; where verified, under half of the shortfall comes from an unresolved V gene, and the cause of the rest is unknown. This sample comprises tens of thousands of clones, approximately 94% of them detected only once. The ten biggest clones cover under 1.5% of the sample. Material: PBMCs. The receptors were sampled from a man aged 18 to 35 in good health and CMV-seropositive.

The chain is built from TRBV2 and TRBJ2-3, with D possibly matching TRBD2 (5 bases). This CDR3 comprises 14 residues. With 7 bases removed from V and 0 bases from J, the gap between germline ends came to 11 bases. Per germline, CDR1 SNHLY and CDR2 FYNNEI. CDR3 in amino acids: CASTQRTSTDTQYF. In DNA, the CDR3 is TGTGCCAGCACTCAGAGGACTAGCACAGATACGCAGTATTTT. The full variable domain, in which reference TRBV2 and TRBJ2-3 provide the parts outside the CDR3, is EPEVTQTPSHQVTQMGQEVILRCVPISNHLYFYWYRQILGQKVEFLVSFYNNEISEKSEIFDDQFSVERPDGSNFTLKIRSTKLEDSAMYFCASTQRTSTDTQYFGPGTRLTVL.

The V and J genes are TRBV9 and TRBJ2-3, with D maybe TRBD2 (6 bases). This CDR3 contains 16 residues. CDR1 and CDR2 (germline): SGDLS, YYNGEE. Between the trimmed V and J ends, which lost 3 bases and 2 bases, there was a span of 16 bases. CDR3 sequence: CASSERSGHTTDTQYF. The CDR3 nucleotides read TGTGCCAGCAGCGAGAGAAGCGGGCATACCACAGATACGCAGTATTTT.

CDR3 nucleotides: TGTGCAGAGGTGGGGATGTCGGGGAACTACGAGCAGTACTTC. Translation gives CAEVGMSGNYEQYF. The gene calls are TRBV7-9 and TRBJ2-7; perhaps TRBD2 as D (5 bases). Per germline, CDR1 SEHNR and CDR2 FQNEAQ (reference sequence). This CDR3 comprises 14 residues.

V gene TRBV6-1 combines with J gene TRBJ2-4; maybe TRBD2 (7 bases). CDR1 and CDR2 from the germline V gene are MNHNS and SASEGT. The CDR3 is 15 residues long. The ends were cut back, 3 bases at V and 5 bases at J, with 14 bases in the middle. CDR3 sequence: CASSEGGAGENIQYF. CDR3 coding DNA: TGTGCCAGCAGTGAGGGGGGGGCCGGGGAAAACATTCAGTACTTC.

V is TRBV7-9 and J is TRBJ2-3; 8 bases are a match to TRBD2. There are 16 residues in the CDR3. Trimming took 5 bases from V and 5 from J; bases not matched to a gene: 12. Per the germline V gene, CDR1 is SEHNR and CDR2 is FQNEAQ (reference sequence). CDR3 in DNA: TGTGCCAGCAGCCGAACGTTCCAGACTAGCGAAGATACGCAGTATTTT. Amino acid sequence: CASSRTFQTSEDTQYF.

The V and J genes are TRBV2 and TRBJ2-5, with TRBD1 as a possible D gene (6 bases). From germline, CDR1 is SNHLY and CDR2 FYNNEI. This CDR3 has 16 amino acids. V was pared by 2 bases and J by 5 bases, with 18 bases between. DNA for the CDR3: TGTGCCAGCAGTGAAAGGTTTCAGGGGTCTTGGGAGACCCAGTACTTC. Translation gives CASSERFQGSWETQYF.

This chain links TRBV5-5 with TRBJ1-2; TRBD1 matches at 10 bases. The V segment lost 2 bases and the J segment 4 bases; nucleotides outside the gene matches: 8. Germline V gives CDR1 SGHKS, CDR2 YYEKEE (reference sequence). CDR3 length: 16 amino acids. In nucleotides, the CDR3 is TGTGCCAGCAGCTTTGAGCCGGACAGGGGGAGCTATGGCTACACCTTC. It yields the protein CASSFEPDRGSYGYTF.

This clone was seen only once. The V call is TRBV2, the J call TRBJ1-1; D is possibly TRBD1 (6 bases). The length of the CDR3 is 13 residues. The V end lost 5 bases, the J end lost 1 base, and 8 bases lay between the germline ends. The V gene's germline CDR1 is SNHLY and CDR2 FYNNEI. The CDR3 here is CASSTDRNTEAFF. The DNA for the CDR3 is TGTGCCAGCAGTACGGACAGGAACACTGAAGCTTTCTTT.

The V call is TRBV5-1, the J call TRBJ2-2, with D tentatively TRBD2 (7 bases). CDR1 is SGHRS and CDR2 is YFSETQ in the germline V gene. Trimming stripped 7 bases from V and 0 bases from J, with 13 bases between. The CDR3 has 15 amino acids. CDR3 DNA: TGCGCCAGCTCGGAGGGGGGGGCGAACACCGGGGAGCTGTTTTTT. This sequence encodes CASSEGGANTGELFF.

The V call is TRBV7-6, the J call TRBJ2-7; no clear D. CDR3 length: 13 residues. V was pared by 2 bases and J by 4 bases, with 9 bases between. The germline V gene has CDR1 SGHVS and CDR2 FNYEAQ. In DNA, the CDR3 is TGTGCCAGCAGCTTAAGGCGGAAGTACGAGCAGTACTTC. It is translated as CASSLRRKYEQYF.

The chain carries TRBV19 and TRBJ2-7; TRBD2 matches at 9 bases. The germline V gene encodes CDR1 LNHDA and CDR2 SQIVND (reference sequence). The CDR3 runs 14 residues. V shed 3 bases and J 2 bases; nucleotides not matched to a gene: 2. The CDR3 here is CASSISGSAYEQYF. The CDR3 DNA reads as TGTGCCAGTAGTATTAGCGGGAGCGCCTACGAGCAGTACTTC.

This clone was found once. J is TRBJ2-7 and V is TRBV4-2; D unclear. The CDR3 runs to 15 residues. CDR1 and CDR2 from the germline V gene are LGHNA and YNFKEQ. The ends were cut back, 4 bases at V and 7 bases at J, with 20 bases in the middle. Here the CDR3 reads CASSRERFSLNEQYF. For the CDR3, the DNA is TGTGCCAGCAGCCGAGAGCGTTTCTCGCTTAATGAGCAGTACTTC.

This clone was counted a few times. The CDR3 here is CASRGRGHEQYF. The CDR3 nucleotides read TGTGCCAGCAGGGGGAGGGGTCACGAGCAGTACTTC. The V gene is TRBV2, the J gene TRBJ2-7, with TRBD2 matching 7 bases. The V segment lost 6 bases and the J segment 5 bases; nucleotides outside the gene matches: 4. Germline V gene lookup returns CDR1 SNHLY and CDR2 FYNNEI. The CDR3 runs 12 residues.

This clone was observed a single time. The J gene is TRBJ1-1, the V gene TRBV6-5; no firm D call. Germline lookup yields CDR1 MNHEY and CDR2 SVGAGI. V lost 6 bases to trimming and J lost 0 bases, with 14 bases between them. The CDR3 contains 15 residues. Here the CDR3 DNA reads TGTGCCAGCAGCCCCGGTAGCCGGGTGAACACTGAAGCTTTCTTT. It codes for CASSPGSRVNTEAFF.

This clone was detected only once. V and J are TRBV18 and TRBJ2-5, with D uncertain. V lost 3 bases to trimming and J lost 4 bases, with 9 bases between them. The CDR3 length is 13 residues. Germline lookup yields CDR1 KGHSH and CDR2 LQKENI. DNA for the CDR3: TGTGCCAGCTCACCCGGGTCGGGAGAGACCCAGTACTTC. Its protein is CASSPGSGETQYF.

The genes are TRBV7-8 and TRBJ2-3; 13 positions agree with TRBD2. Trimming cost V 3 bases and J 3 bases; bases outside gene matches: 3. CDR1 SGHVS and CDR2 FQNEAQ come from the germline V gene. This CDR3 region has 16 residues. CDR3 protein: CASSFTSGGGTDTQYF. The CDR3 DNA is TGTGCCAGCAGCTTCACTAGCGGGGGGGGAACAGATACGCAGTATTTT. The complete variable domain, with remaining parts taken from reference TRBV7-8 and TRBJ2-3, reads GAGVSQSPRYKVAKRGQDVALRCDPISGHVSLFWYQQALGQGPEFLTYFQNEAQLDKSGLPSDRFFAERPEGSVSTLKIQRTQQEDSAVYLCASSFTSGGGTDTQYFGPGTRLTVL.

Here the CDR3 reads CASSYPRQGETGELFF. The CDR3 bases are TGTGCCAGCAGTTACCCTAGACAGGGCGAGACCGGGGAGCTGTTTTTT. The chain combines TRBV6-6 with TRBJ2-2; TRBD1 agrees at 7 bases. The CDR3 contains 16 residues. J was trimmed by 5 bases and V by 2 bases; bases with no gene match: 8. Germline V gene lookup returns CDR1 MNHNY and CDR2 SVGAGI (reference sequence).